Listed below are T cell receptor beta chains from one sample, sequenced in a study of OX40 agonist ivuxolimab in advanced cancers. Assay: immunoSEQ multiplex PCR; the TCRdb copy retains only in-frame clones and omits some. The sample has some 69,000 clones, about 80% seen once. This sample comprised CD4+ or CD8+ T cells sorted from blood, obtained in a trial of the OX40 agonist ivuxolimab. The receptor source for this set is an adult with an advanced solid tumor such as melanoma, head and neck, liver or kidney cancer. Each CDR3 is given without its conserved first and last residue. Each record gives: V gene, J gene, CDR3 protein.

V: TRBV6-5; J: TRBJ1-4; CDR3: ASSPGATNEKLF
V: TRBV19; J: TRBJ1-5; CDR3: ASSISRGTANQPQH
V: TRBV7-8; J: TRBJ2-7; CDR3: ASSLLAGYEQY
V: TRBV2; J: TRBJ2-7; CDR3: ASRGDRDGFYEQY
V: TRBV5-1; J: TRBJ1-2; CDR3: ASSAPGQGGYGYT
V: TRBV28; J: TRBJ1-1; CDR3: ASSFRDSLNTEAF
V: TRBV28; J: TRBJ1-5; CDR3: ASSGRQGARRGNQPQH
V: TRBV28; J: TRBJ1-5; CDR3: ASSNPPAGSGGQPQH
V: TRBV12-5; J: TRBJ2-3; CDR3: ASGSYRSDTQY
V: TRBV6-5; J: TRBJ2-7; CDR3: ASRRAGGGLGEQY
V: TRBV6-6; J: TRBJ2-1; CDR3: ASSYLDTKNEQF
V: TRBV7-8; J: TRBJ2-7; CDR3: ASSSAGRGISYEQY
V: TRBV5-1; J: TRBJ2-3; CDR3: ASSSRTSGATDTQY
V: TRBV29-1; J: TRBJ2-1; CDR3: SVPTSGAYNEQF
V: TRBV5-6; J: TRBJ2-1; CDR3: ASSQQQGWNEQF
V: TRBV27; J: TRBJ2-7; CDR3: ASSLWGGRQY
V: TRBV7-8; J: TRBJ2-1; CDR3: ASSAGGYSYNEQF
V: TRBV5-1; J: TRBJ2-6; CDR3: ASSLEAAMGANVLT
V: TRBV28; J: TRBJ2-1; CDR3: ASSPGYSYNEQF
V: TRBV6-6; J: TRBJ1-1; CDR3: ASSYGDRKNTEAF
V: TRBV30; J: TRBJ2-5; CDR3: AWGGTGNQETQY
V: TRBV2; J: TRBJ2-7; CDR3: ASSRDRSQYEQY
V: TRBV10-3; J: TRBJ2-5; CDR3: AISANPGGGETQY
V: TRBV5-1; J: TRBJ2-6; CDR3: ASSPRTASSGANVLT
V: TRBV7-2; J: TRBJ1-5; CDR3: ASSSQGLPQH
V: TRBV7-8; J: TRBJ2-5; CDR3: ASSRDRGETQY
V: TRBV2; J: TRBJ1-1; CDR3: ASSESRLNTEAF
V: TRBV19; J: TRBJ1-5; CDR3: ASRPGRPQSQPQH
V: TRBV5-1; J: TRBJ2-7; CDR3: ASSLARRDSYEQY
V: TRBV6-1; J: TRBJ2-1; CDR3: ASRGPVSYNEQF
V: TRBV2; J: TRBJ1-2; CDR3: ASSGFRTGDGYT
V: TRBV7-6; J: TRBJ1-1; CDR3: ASRAGTGNTEAF
V: TRBV5-1; J: TRBJ2-2; CDR3: ASSKLGTGAGELF
V: TRBV11-2; J: TRBJ1-1; CDR3: ASSLGWTEAF
V: TRBV29-1; J: TRBJ2-1; CDR3: SVEESTEQF
V: TRBV10-1; J: TRBJ2-5; CDR3: ASRLEREGQETQY
V: TRBV5-4; J: TRBJ1-2; CDR3: ASSVPGQATRGYT
V: TRBV2; J: TRBJ2-3; CDR3: ASSAGLAGGLDTQY
V: TRBV5-4; J: TRBJ2-1; CDR3: ASSRAGAQANEQF